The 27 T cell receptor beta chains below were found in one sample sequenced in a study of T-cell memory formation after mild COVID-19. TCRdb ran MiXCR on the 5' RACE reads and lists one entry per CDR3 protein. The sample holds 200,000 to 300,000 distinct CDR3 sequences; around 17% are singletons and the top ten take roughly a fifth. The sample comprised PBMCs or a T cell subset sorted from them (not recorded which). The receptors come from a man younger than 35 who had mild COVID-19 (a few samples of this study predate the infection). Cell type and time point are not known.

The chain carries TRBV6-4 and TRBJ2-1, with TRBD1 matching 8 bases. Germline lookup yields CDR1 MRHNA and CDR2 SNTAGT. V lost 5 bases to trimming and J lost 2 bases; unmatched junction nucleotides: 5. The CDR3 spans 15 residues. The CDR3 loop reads CASSRQGIAYNEQFF. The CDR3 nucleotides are TGTGCCAGCAGTCGACAGGGGATAGCCTACAATGAGCAGTTCTTC.

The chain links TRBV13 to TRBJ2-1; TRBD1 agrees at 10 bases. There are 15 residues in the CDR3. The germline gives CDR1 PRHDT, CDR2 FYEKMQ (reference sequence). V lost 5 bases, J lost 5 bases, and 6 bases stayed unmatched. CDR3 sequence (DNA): TGTGCCAGCAGCATATGGACAGGGGGTAACAATGAGCAGTTCTTC. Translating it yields CASSIWTGGNNEQFF.

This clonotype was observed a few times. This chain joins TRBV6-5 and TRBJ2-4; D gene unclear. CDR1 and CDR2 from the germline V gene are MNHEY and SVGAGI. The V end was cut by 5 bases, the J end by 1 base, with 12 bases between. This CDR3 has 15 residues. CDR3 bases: TGTGCCAGCAGTGGTACGGTTGAGGCCAAAAACATTCAGTACTTC. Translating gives CASSGTVEAKNIQYF.

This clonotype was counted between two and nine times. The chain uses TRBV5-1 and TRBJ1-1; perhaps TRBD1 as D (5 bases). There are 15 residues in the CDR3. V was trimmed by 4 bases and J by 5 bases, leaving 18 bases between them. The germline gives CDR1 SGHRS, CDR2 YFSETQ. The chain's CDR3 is CASSLLGHMDTEAFF. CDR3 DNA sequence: TGCGCCAGCAGCCTACTTGGACACATGGATACTGAAGCTTTCTTT.

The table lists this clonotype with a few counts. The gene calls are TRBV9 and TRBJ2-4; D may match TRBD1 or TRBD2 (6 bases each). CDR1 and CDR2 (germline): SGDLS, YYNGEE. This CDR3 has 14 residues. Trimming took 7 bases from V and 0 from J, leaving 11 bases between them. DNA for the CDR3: TGTGCCAGCGGGGGGCCCGTAGCCAAAAACATTCAGTACTTC. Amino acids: CASGGPVAKNIQYF.

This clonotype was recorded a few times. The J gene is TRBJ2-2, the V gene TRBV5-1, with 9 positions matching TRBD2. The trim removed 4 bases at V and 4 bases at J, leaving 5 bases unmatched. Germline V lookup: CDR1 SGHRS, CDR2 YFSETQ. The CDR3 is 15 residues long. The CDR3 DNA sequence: TGCGCCAGCAGCCCGGTGACTAGCGGCACCGGGGAGCTGTTTTTT. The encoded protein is CASSPVTSGTGELFF.

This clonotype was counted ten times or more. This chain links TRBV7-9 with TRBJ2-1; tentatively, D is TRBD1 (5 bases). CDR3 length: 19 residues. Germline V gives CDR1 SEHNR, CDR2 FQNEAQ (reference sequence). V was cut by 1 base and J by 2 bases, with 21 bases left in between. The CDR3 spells CASSLVGVSITSTYNEQFF. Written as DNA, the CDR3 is TGTGCCAGCAGCTTAGTAGGGGTGTCCATTACCTCTACCTACAATGAGCAGTTCTTC. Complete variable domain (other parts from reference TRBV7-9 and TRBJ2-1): DTGVSQNPRHKITKRGQNVTFRCDPISEHNRLYWYRQTLGQGPEFLTYFQNEAQLEKSRLLSDRFSAERPKGSFSTLEIQRTEQGDSAMYLCASSLVGVSITSTYNEQFFGPGTRLTVL.

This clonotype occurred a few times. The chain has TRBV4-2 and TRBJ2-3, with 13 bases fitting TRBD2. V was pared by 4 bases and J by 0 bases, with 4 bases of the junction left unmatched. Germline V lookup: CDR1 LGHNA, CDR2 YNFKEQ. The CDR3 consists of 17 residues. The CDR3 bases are TGTGCCAGCAGCCTCGGGACTAGCGGGACAAGCACAGATACGCAGTATTTT. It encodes CASSLGTSGTSTDTQYF.

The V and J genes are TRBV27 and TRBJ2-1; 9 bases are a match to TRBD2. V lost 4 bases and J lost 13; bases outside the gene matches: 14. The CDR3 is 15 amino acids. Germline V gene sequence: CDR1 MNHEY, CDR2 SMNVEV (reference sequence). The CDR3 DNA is TGTGCCAGCAGTTCGCGGTTGGGGCTAGCGGGGTTACAGTTCTTC. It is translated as CASSSRLGLAGLQFF.

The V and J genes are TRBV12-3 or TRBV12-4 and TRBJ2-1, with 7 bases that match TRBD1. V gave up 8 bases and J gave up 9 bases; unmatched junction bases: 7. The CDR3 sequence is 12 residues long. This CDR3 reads CASHRDSGEQFF. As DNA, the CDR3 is TGTGCCAGCCACCGGGACAGTGGTGAGCAGTTCTTC.

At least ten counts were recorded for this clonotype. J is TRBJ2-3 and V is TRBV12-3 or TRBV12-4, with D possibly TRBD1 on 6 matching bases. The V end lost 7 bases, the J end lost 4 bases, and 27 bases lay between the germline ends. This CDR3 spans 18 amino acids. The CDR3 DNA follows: TGTGCCAGCATATGGGACCCAGGGACAAGAAATCCCCCAGATACGCAGTATTTT. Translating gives CASIWDPGTRNPPDTQYF.

The CDR3 DNA reads as TGTGCCAGCAGTTTATTGGGCGCGGCCCCAAACACTGAAGCTTTCTTT. Protein sequence: CASSLLGAAPNTEAFF. The chain employs TRBV12-3 or TRBV12-4 and TRBJ1-1; D unresolved. V was trimmed by 2 bases and J by 2 bases, leaving 15 bases between them. The CDR3 loop spans 16 amino acids.

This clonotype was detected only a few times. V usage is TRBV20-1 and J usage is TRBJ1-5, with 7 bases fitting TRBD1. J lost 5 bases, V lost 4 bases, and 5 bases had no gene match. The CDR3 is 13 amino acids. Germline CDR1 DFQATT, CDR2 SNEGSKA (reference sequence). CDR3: CSATRGLHQPQHF. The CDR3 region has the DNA TGCAGTGCTACCAGGGGGTTGCATCAGCCCCAGCATTTT.

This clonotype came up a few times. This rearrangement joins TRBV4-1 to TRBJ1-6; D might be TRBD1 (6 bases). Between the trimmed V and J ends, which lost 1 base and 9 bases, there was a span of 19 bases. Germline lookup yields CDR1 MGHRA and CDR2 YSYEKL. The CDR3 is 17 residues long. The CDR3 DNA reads TGCGCCAGCAGCCAAGGGGGACCGACAGGATTCTCTTCACCCCTCCACTTT. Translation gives CASSQGGPTGFSSPLHF.

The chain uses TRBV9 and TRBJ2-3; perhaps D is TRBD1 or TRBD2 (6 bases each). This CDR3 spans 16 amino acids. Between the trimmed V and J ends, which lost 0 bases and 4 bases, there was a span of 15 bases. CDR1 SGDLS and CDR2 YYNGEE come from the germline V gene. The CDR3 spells CASSVEWGAPADTQYF. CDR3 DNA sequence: TGTGCCAGCAGCGTAGAGTGGGGGGCCCCCGCAGATACGCAGTATTTT.

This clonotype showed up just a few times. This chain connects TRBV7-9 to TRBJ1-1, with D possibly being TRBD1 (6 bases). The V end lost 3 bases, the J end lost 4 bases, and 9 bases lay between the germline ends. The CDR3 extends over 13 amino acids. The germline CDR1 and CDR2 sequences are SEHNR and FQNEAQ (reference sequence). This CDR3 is CASSFTTGTEAFF. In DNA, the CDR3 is TGTGCCAGCAGCTTTACGACAGGCACTGAAGCTTTCTTT.

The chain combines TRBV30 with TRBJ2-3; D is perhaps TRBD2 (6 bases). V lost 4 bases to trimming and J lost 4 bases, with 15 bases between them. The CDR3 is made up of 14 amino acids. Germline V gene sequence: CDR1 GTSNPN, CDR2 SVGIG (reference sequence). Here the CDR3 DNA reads TGTGCCTGGACGGATTTGGGGGGACCAGATACGCAGTATTTT. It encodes CAWTDLGGPDTQYF.

The CDR3 region is CASNFGRGSETQYF. CDR3 DNA: TGTGCCAGTAACTTCGGACGGGGGTCGGAGACCCAGTACTTC. The gene calls are TRBV19 and TRBJ2-5, with D perhaps matching TRBD2 (6 bases). V shed 7 bases and J shed 5 bases, with 17 bases lying between them. This CDR3 has 14 amino acids. Germline CDR1 LNHDA, CDR2 SQIVND (reference sequence).

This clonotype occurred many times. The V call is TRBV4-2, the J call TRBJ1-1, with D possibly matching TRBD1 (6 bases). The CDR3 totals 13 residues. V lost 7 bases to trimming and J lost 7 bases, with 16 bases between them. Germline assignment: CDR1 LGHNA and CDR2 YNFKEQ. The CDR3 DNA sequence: TGTGCCAGCAAAGGACAGCTACAAAGTGAAGCTTTCTTT. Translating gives CASKGQLQSEAFF.

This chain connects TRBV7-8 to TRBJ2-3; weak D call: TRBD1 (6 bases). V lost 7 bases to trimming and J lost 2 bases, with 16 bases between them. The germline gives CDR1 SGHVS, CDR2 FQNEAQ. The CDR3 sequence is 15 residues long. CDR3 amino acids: CASTLLQGYTDTQYF. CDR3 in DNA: TGTGCCAGCACCCTGCTACAGGGTTACACAGATACGCAGTATTTT.

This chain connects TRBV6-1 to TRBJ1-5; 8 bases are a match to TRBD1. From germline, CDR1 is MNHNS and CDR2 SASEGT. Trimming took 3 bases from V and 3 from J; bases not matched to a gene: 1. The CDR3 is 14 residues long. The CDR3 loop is CASSDRGLNQPQHF. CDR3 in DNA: TGTGCCAGCAGTGACAGGGGGCTCAATCAGCCCCAGCATTTT.

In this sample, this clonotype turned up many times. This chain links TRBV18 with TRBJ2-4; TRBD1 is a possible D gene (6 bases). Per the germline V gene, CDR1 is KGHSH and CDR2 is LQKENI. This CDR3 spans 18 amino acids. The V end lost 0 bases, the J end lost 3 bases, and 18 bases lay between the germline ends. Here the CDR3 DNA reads TGTGCCAGCTCACCACCGGAGTGGCAGGGGTTAGGCAAAAACATTCAGTACTTC. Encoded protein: CASSPPEWQGLGKNIQYF.

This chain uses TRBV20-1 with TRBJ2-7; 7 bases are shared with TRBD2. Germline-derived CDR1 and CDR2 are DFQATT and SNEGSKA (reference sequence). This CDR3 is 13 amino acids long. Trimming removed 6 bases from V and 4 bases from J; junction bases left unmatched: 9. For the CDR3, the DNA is TGCAGTGCCACCGTGGCGGGAGCGTACGAGCAGTACTTC. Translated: CSATVAGAYEQYF.

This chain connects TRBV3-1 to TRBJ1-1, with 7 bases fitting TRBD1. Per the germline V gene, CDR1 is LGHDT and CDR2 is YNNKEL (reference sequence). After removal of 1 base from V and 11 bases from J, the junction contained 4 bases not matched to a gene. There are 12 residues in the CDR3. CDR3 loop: CASSQGTGSAFF. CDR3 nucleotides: TGTGCCAGCAGCCAAGGGACAGGCAGCGCTTTCTTT. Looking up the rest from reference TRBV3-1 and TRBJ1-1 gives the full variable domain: DTAVSQTPKYLVTQMGNDKSIKCEQNLGHDTMYWYKQDSKKFLKIMFSYNNKELIINETVPNRFSPKSPDKAHLNLHINSLELGDSAVYFCASSQGTGSAFFGQGTRLTVV.

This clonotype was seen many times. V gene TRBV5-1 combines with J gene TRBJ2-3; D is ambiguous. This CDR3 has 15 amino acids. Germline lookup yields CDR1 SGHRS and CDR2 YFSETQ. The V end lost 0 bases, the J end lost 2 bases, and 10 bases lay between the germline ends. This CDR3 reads CASSLGHPNTDTQYF. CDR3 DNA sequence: TGCGCCAGCAGCTTGGGACACCCTAACACAGATACGCAGTATTTT.

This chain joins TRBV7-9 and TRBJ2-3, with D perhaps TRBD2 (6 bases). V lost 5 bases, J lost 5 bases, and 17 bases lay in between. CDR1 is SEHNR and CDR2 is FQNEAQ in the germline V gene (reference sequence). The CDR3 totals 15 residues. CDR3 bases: TGTGCCAGCAGCGGTGGCGGGGTGTCAGGAGATACGCAGTATTTT. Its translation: CASSGGGVSGDTQYF.

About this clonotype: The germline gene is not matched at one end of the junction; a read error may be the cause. The CDR3 sequence: CASRLGDTGNTIYF. CDR3 bases: TGCGCCAGCAGGTTGGGGGACACGGGAAACACCATATATTTT. The chain employs TRBV5-1 and TRBJ1-3; the D gene is possibly TRBD1 (6 bases). CDR3 length equals 14 residues. Germline CDR1 reads SGHRS; CDR2 reads YFSETQ.